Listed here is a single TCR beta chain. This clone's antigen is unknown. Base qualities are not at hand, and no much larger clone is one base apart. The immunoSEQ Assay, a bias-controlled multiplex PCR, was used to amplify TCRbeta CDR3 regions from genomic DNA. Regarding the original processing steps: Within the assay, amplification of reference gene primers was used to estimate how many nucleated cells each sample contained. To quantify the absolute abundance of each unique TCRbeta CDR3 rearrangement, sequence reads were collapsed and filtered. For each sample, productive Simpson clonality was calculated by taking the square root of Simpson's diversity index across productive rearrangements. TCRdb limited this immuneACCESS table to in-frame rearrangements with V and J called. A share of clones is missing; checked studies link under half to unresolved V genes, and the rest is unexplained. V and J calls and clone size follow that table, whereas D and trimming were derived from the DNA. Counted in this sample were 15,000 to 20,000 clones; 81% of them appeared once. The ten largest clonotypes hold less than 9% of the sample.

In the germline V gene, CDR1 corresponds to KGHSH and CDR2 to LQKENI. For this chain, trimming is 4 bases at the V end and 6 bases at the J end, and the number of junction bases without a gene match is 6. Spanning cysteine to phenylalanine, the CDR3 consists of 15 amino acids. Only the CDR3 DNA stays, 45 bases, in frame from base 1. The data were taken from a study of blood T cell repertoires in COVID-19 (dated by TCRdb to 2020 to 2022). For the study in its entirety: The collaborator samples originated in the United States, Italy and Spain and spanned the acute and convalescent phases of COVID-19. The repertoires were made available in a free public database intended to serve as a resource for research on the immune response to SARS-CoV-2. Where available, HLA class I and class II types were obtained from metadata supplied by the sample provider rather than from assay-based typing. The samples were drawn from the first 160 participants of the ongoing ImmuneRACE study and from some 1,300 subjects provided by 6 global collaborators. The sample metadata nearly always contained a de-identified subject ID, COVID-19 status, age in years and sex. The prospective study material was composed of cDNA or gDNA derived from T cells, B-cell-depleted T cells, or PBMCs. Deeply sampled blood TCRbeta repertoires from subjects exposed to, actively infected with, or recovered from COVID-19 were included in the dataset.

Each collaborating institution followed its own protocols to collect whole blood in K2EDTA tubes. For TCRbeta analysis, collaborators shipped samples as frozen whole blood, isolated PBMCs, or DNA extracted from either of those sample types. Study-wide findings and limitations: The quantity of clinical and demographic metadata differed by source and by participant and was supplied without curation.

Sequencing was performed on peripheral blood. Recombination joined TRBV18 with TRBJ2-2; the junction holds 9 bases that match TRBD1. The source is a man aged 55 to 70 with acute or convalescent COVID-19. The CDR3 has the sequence CASSLDRGLAGELFF. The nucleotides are TGTGCCAGCTCACTGGACAGGGGTCTCGCCGGGGAGCTGTTTTTT. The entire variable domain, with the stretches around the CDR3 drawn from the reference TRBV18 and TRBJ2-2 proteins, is NAGVMQNPRHLVRRRGQEARLRCSPMKGHSHVYWYRQLPEEGLKFMVYLQKENIIDESGMPKERFSAEFPKEGPSILRIQQVVRGDSAAYFCASSLDRGLAGELFFGEGSRLTVL.